This TCR beta chain was sequenced for a study of early T cells in non-severe SARS-CoV-2 infection. As part of library construction, unique molecular identifiers were attached to individual cDNA molecules. From the 5' RACE reads, TCRdb called clonotypes with MiXCR, one entry per CDR3 protein. Of 60,000 to 75,000 distinct CDR3 sequences in the sample, 8% to 10% were seen once. This clonotype occurred a few times. Looked up from germline, CDR1 is MNHEY and CDR2 is SVGEGT. Germline trimming cut 2 bases from V and 0 bases from J; bases unmatched to any gene: 12. This CDR3 comprises 20 residues. This TCR came from an adult who was a healthcare worker with PCR-confirmed SARS-CoV-2 infection or an uninfected control (not recorded which). The chain has TRBV6-2 or TRBV6-3 and TRBJ2-6, with TRBD1 matching over 8 bases. The sequences come from whole blood, collected at baseline. CDR3 coding DNA: TGTGCCAGCAGTTACGTTCGTGGGACAGGCACCTTCTCTGGGGCCAACGTCCTGACTTTC. Translating it yields CASSYVRGTGTFSGANVLTF.